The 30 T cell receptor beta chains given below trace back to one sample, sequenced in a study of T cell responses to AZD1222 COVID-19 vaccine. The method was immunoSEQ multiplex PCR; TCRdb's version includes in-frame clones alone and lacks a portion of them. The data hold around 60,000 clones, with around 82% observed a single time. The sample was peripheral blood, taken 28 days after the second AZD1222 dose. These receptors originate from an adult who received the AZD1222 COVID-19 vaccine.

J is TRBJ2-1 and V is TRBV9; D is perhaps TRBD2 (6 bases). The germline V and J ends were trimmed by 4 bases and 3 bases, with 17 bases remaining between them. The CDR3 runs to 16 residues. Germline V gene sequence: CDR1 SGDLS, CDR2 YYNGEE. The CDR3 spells CASSQSRGSNYNEQFF. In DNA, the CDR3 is TGTGCCAGCAGCCAAAGTCGGGGGTCTAACTACAATGAGCAGTTCTTC.

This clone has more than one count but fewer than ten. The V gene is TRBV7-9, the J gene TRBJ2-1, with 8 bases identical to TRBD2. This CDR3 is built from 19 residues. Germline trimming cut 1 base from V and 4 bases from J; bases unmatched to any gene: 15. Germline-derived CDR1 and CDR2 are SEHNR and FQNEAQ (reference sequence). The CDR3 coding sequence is TGTGCCAGCAGCTTAGGTGACCCCCGGGGACTAGAAACATACAATGAGCAGTTCTTC. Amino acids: CASSLGDPRGLETYNEQFF.

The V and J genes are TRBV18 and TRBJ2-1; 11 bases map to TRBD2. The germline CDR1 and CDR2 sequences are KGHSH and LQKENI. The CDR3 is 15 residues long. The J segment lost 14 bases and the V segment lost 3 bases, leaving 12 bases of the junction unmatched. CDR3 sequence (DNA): TGTGCCAGCTCACCCGGGACTAGCGGCCCATTACAAGAGTTCTTC. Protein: CASSPGTSGPLQEFF.

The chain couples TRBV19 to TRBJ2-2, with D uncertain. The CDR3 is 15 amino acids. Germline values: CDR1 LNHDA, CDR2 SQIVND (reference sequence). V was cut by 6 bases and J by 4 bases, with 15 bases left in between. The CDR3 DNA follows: TGTGCCAGTAGCCCTACGGTTTCGGGCACCGGGGAGCTGTTTTTT. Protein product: CASSPTVSGTGELFF.

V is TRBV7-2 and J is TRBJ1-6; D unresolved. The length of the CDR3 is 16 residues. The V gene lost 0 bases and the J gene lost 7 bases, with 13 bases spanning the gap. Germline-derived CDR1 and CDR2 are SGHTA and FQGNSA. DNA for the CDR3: TGTGCCAGCAGCTTAGCCCCACAGCTAGGGAATTCACCCCTCCACTTT. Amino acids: CASSLAPQLGNSPLHF.

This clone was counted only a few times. As DNA, the CDR3 is TGCAGTGCTAGAGAGAGCTATGGCTACACCTTC. It encodes CSARESYGYTF. The V gene is TRBV20-1, the J gene TRBJ1-2, with unresolved D. The ends were cut back, 0 bases at V and 4 bases at J, with 3 bases in the middle. Germline-derived CDR1 and CDR2 are DFQATT and SNEGSKA (reference sequence). The CDR3 contains 11 residues.

The CDR3 spells CASSLGQRNTEAFF. CDR3 bases: TGTGCCAGCAGCTTGGGACAGAGGAACACTGAAGCTTTCTTT. This chain uses TRBV5-4 with TRBJ1-1; tentative D call: TRBD1 (5 bases). CDR3 length: 14 residues. Trimming removed 0 bases from V and 1 base from J, with 7 bases in between. The germline V gene encodes CDR1 SGHNT and CDR2 YYREEE (reference sequence).

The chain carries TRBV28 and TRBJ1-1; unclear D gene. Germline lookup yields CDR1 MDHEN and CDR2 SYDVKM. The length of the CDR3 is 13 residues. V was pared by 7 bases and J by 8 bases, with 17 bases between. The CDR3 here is CASIPTPGIEAFF. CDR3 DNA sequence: TGTGCCAGCATTCCGACCCCGGGGATCGAAGCTTTCTTT.

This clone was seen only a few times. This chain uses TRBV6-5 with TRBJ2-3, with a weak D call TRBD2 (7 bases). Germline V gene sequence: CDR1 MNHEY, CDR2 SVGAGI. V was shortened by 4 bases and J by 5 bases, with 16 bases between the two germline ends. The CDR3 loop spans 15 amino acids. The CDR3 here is CASSSRGGGVDTQYF. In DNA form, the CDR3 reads TGTGCCAGCAGTTCGCGGGGAGGGGGGGTAGATACGCAGTATTTT.

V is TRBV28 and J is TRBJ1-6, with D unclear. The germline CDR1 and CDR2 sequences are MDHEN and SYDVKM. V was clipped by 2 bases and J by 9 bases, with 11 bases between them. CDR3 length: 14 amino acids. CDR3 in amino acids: CASSLPGSGSPLHF. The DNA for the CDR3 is TGTGCCAGCAGTTTACCCGGGTCAGGTTCACCCCTCCACTTT. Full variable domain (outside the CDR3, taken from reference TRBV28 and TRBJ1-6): DVKVTQSSRYLVKRTGEKVFLECVQDMDHENMFWYRQDPGLGLRLIYFSYDVKMKEKGDIPEGYSVSREKKERFSLILESASTNQTSMYLCASSLPGSGSPLHFGNGTRLTVT.

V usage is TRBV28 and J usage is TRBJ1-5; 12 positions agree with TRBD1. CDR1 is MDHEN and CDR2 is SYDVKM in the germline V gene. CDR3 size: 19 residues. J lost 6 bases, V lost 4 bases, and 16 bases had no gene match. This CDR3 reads CASSWDGGSGTGGSQPQHF. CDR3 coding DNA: TGTGCCAGCAGTTGGGACGGGGGATCCGGGACAGGGGGCAGTCAGCCCCAGCATTTT.

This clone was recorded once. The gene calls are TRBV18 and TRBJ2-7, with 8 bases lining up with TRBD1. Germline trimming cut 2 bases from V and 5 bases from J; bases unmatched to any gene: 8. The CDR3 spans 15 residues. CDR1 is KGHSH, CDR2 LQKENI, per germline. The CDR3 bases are TGTGCCAGCTCACCAAATGCAGGGGGCCTCGACGAGCAGTACTTC. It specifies CASSPNAGGLDEQYF.

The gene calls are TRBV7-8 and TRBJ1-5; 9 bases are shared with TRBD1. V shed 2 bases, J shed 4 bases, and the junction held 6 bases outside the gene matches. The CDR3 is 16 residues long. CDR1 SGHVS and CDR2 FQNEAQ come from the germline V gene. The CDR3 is CASSLRLGQGNQPQHF. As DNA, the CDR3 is TGTGCCAGCAGCTTAAGACTGGGACAGGGTAATCAGCCCCAGCATTTT.

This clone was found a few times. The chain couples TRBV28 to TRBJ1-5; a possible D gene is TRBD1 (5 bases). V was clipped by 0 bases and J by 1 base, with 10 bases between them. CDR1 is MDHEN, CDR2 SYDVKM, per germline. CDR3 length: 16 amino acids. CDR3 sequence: CASSLWRGNSNQPQHF. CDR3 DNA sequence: TGTGCCAGCAGTTTATGGAGGGGTAACAGCAATCAGCCCCAGCATTTT.

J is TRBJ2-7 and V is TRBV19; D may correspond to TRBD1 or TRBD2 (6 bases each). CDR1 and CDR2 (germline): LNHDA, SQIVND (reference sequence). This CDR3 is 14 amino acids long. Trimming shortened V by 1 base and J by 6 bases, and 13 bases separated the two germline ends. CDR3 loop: CASSIAQRGAEQYF. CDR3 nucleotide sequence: TGTGCCAGTAGTATAGCACAGAGGGGGGCCGAGCAGTACTTC.

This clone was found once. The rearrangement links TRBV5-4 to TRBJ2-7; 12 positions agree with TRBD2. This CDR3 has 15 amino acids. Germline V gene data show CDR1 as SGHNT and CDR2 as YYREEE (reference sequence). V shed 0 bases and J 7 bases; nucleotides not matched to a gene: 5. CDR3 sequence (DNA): TGTGCCAGCAGCTTGGGACTAGCGGGAGAGGGAGAGCAGTACTTC. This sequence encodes CASSLGLAGEGEQYF.

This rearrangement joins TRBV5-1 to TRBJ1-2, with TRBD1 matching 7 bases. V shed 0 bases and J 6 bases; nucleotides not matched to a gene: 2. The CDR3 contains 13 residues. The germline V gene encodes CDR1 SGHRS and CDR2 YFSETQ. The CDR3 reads CASSLGQGDGYTF. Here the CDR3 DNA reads TGCGCCAGCAGCTTGGGACAGGGTGATGGCTACACCTTC. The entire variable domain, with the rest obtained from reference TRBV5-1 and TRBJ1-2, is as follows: KAGVTQTPRYLIKTRGQQVTLSCSPISGHRSVSWYQQTPGQGLQFLFEYFSETQRNKGNFPGRFSGRQFSNSRSEMNVSTLELGDSALYLCASSLGQGDGYTFGSGTRLTVV.

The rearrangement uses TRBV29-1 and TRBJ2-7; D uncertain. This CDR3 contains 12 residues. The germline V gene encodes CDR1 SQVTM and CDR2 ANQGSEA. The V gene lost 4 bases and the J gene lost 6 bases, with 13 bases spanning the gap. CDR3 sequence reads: CSVGRDLGEQYF. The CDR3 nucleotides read TGCAGCGTTGGCCGAGACCTTGGCGAGCAGTACTTC.

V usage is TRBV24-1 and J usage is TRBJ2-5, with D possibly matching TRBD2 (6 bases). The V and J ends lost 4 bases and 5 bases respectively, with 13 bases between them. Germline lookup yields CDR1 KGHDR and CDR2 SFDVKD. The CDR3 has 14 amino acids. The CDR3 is CATSDPRGRETQYF. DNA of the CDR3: TGTGCCACCAGTGACCCCCGGGGGAGGGAGACCCAGTACTTC.

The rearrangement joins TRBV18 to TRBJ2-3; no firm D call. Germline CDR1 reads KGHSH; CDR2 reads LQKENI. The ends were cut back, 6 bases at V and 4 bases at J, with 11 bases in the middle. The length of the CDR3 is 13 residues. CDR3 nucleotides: TGTGCCAGCTCGTCTTCCCCCCCAGATACGCAGTATTTT. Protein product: CASSSSPPDTQYF.

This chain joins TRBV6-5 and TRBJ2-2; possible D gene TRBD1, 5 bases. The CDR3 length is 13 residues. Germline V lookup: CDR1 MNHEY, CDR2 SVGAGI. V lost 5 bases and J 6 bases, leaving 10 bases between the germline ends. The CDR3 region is CASSQQGSGELFF. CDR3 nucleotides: TGTGCCAGCAGTCAGCAGGGTTCCGGGGAGCTGTTTTTT.

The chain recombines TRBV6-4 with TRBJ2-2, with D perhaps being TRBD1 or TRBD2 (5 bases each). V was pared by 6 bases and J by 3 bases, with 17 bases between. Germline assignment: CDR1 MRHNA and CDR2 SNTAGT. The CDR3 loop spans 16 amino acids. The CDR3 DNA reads TGTGCCAGCAGCAAACTGACCGGGACGCACACCGGGGAGCTGTTTTTT. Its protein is CASSKLTGTHTGELFF.

The CDR3 DNA is TGCGCCAGCAGTCAACCGGACAGGGGAAACCCTGAAGCTTTCTTT. Translated: CASSQPDRGNPEAFF. The V and J genes are TRBV23-1 and TRBJ1-1; TRBD1 agrees at 9 bases. TRBV23-1 falls under the ORF class, with uncertain function. This CDR3 spans 15 amino acids. V lost 2 bases to trimming and J lost 6 bases; unmatched junction nucleotides: 7.

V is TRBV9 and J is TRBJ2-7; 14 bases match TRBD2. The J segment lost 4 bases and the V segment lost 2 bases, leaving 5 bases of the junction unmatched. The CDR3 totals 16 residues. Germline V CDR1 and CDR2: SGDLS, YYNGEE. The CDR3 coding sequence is TGTGCCAGCAGCGTTACCGGGACTAGCGGGAGTTACGAGCAGTACTTC. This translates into CASSVTGTSGSYEQYF.

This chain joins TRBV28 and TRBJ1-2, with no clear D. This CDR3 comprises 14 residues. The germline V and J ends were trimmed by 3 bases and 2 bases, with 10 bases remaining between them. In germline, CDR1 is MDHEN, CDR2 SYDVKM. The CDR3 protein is CASSLRMSNYGYTF. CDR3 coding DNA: TGTGCCAGCAGTTTGAGGATGTCAAACTATGGCTACACCTTC.

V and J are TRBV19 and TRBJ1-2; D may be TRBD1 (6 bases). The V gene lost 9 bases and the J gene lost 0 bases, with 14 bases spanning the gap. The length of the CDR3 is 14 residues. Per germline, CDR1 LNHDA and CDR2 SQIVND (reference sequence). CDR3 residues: CASSNREANYGYTF. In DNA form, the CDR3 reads TGTGCCAGCAGCAACAGGGAAGCTAACTATGGCTACACCTTC. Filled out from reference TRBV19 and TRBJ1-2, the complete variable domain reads DGGITQSPKYLFRKEGQNVTLSCEQNLNHDAMYWYRQDPGQGLRLIYYSQIVNDFQKGDIAEGYSVSREKKESFPLTVTSAQKNPTAFYLCASSNREANYGYTFGSGTRLTVV.

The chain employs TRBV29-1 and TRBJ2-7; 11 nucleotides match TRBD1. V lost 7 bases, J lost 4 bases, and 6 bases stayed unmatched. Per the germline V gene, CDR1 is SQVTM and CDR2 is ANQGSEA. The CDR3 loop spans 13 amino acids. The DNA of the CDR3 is TGCAGCGCCCGGACAGGGGGCGCGTACGAGCAGTACTTC. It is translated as CSARTGGAYEQYF.

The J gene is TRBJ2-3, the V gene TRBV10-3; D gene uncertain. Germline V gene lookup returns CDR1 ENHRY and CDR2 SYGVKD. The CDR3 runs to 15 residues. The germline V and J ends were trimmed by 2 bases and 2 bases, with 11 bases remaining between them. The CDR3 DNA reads TGTGCCATCAGTGAGCTTGTAGGCCTCACAGATACGCAGTATTTT. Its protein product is CAISELVGLTDTQYF.

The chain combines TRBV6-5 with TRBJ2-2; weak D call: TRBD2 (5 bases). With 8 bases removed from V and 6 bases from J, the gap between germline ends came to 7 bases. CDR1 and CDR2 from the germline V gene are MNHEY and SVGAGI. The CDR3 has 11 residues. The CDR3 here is CASLRAGELFF. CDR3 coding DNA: TGTGCCAGCCTGAGGGCCGGGGAGCTGTTTTTT.

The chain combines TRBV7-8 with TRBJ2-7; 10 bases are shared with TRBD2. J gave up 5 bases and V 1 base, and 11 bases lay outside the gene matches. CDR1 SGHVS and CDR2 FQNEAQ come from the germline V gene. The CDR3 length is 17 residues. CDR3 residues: CASSLVRVAGGKDEQYF. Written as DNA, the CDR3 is TGTGCCAGCAGCTTAGTTCGAGTAGCGGGAGGAAAGGACGAGCAGTACTTC.